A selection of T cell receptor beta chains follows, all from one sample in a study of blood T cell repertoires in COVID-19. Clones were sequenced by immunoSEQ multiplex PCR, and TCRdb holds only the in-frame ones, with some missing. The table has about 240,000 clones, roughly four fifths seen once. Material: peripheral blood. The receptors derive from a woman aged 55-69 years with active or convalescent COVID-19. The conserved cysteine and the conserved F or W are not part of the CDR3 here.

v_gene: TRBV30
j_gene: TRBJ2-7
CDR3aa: AWGAGYYEQY

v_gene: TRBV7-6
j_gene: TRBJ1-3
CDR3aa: ASSDAPGRAGNTIY

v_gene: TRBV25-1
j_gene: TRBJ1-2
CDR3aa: ASSDRGWDGYT

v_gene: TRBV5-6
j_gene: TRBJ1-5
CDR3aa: ASSRGGDNSNQPQH

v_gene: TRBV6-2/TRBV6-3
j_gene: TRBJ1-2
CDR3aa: ASSYPQGTYGYT

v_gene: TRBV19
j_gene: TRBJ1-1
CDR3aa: ASSKPRGRDSRAF

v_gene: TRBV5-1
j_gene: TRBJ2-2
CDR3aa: ASSLTTGLDTGELF

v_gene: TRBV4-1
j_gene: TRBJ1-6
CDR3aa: ASSQSGLGNSPLH

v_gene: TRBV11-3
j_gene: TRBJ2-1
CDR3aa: ASSSGQGLVRGNEQF

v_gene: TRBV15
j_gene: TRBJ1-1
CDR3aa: ATSRELHANTEAF

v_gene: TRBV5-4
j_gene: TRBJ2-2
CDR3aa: ASSFRGGNTGELF

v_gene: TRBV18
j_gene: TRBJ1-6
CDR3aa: ASSPQTGRNSPLH

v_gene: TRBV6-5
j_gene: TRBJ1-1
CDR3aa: ASSYEGAPMNTEAF

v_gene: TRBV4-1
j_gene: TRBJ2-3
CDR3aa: ASSASGGQGYDTQY

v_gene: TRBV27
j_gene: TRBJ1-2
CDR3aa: ASSFRQGHGYT

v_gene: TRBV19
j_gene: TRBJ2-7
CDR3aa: ASSPRTSFYEQY

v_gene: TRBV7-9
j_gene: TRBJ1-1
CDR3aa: ASSMAGLGTEAF

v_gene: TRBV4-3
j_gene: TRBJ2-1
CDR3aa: ASSQRWLAGVSYNEQF

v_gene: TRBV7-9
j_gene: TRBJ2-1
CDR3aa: ASSLAVGGEQF

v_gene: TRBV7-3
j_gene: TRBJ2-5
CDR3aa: ASSLGTGGRETQY

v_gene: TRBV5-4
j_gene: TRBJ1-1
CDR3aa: ASSLKGANTEAF

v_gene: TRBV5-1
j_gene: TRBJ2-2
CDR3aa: ASRQDTGELF

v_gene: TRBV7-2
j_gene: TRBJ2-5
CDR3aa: ASSLGGEGGETQY

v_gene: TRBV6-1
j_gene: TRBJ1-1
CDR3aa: ASSEEAGGWTEAF

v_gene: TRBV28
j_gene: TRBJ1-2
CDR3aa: ASSLPVQNYGYT

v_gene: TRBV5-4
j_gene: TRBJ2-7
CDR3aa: ASSYGTGKYEQY

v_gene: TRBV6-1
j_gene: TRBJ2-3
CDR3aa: ASSDGQGAMDTQY

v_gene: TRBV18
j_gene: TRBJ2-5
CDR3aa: ASSPRTSGEETQY

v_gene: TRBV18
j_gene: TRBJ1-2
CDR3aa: ASSPGTGGYGYT

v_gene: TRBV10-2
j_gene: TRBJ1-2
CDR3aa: ASSESGQYGYT

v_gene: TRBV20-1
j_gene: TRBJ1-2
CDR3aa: SVGTGEGYT

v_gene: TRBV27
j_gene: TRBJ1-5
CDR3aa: ASSSRPLTGYSNQPQH

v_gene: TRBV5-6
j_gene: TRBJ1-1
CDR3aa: ASSLDWVLGYTEAF

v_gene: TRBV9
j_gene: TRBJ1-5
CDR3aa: ASSTGTADQPQH

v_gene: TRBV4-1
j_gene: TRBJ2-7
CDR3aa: ASSQEAKSSYEQY

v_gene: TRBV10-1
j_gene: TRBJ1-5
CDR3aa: ASKDRGGNQPQH

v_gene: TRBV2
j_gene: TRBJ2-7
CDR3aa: ASSEAEAYEQY

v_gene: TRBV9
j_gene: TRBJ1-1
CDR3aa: ASSPRQGANTEAF

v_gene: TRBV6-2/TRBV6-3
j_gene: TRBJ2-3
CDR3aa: ASSYSSSGDTDTQY

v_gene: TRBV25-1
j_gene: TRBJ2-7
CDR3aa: ASRQGTGFTYEQY

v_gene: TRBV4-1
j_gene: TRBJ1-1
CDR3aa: ASSQDSGQEEGAF